The 26 T cell receptor beta chains below were found in one sample sequenced in a study of blood T cell repertoires in COVID-19. Clones were sequenced by immunoSEQ multiplex PCR, and TCRdb holds only the in-frame ones, with some missing. The table shows a few hundred thousand clones, with 70% to 90% occurring only once. The sample consisted of PBMCs or T cells enriched from blood (not recorded which). All receptors derive from a man aged 40-50 years in a cohort exposed to, infected with or recovered from COVID-19 (not recorded which).

The V and J genes are TRBV28 and TRBJ1-1; the D gene is possibly TRBD1 (6 bases). Germline V gives CDR1 MDHEN, CDR2 SYDVKM. The CDR3 has 15 residues. V gave up 4 bases and J gave up 0 bases, with 12 bases separating them. The CDR3 is CASSSRDTLNTEAFF. CDR3 coding DNA: TGTGCCAGCAGTTCCCGGGACACCTTGAACACTGAAGCTTTCTTT.

The rearrangement links TRBV9 to TRBJ2-3; the D gene is possibly TRBD2 (6 bases). Germline V gives CDR1 SGDLS, CDR2 YYNGEE. Trimming left V 1 base short and J 0 bases short, with 12 bases between. The CDR3 is made up of 16 amino acids. CDR3: CASSVTSSTSTDTQYF. The CDR3 DNA sequence: TGTGCCAGCAGCGTAACTAGCTCGACTAGCACAGATACGCAGTATTTT.

V and J are TRBV5-1 and TRBJ2-1; 10 nucleotides line up with TRBD2. V was clipped by 1 base and J by 10 bases; unmatched bases: 5. Germline V gives CDR1 SGHRS, CDR2 YFSETQ. This CDR3 is 14 amino acids long. For the CDR3, the DNA is TGCGCCAGCAGCTTGCGGACAGCGGGAGGGGAGCAGTTCTTC. The encoded protein is CASSLRTAGGEQFF. Variable domain in full (rest from reference TRBV5-1 and TRBJ2-1): KAGVTQTPRYLIKTRGQQVTLSCSPISGHRSVSWYQQTPGQGLQFLFEYFSETQRNKGNFPGRFSGRQFSNSRSEMNVSTLELGDSALYLCASSLRTAGGEQFFGPGTRLTVL.

The V and J genes are TRBV6-5 and TRBJ2-7; TRBD2 matches at 12 bases. The CDR3 consists of 16 residues. With 0 bases clipped from V and 4 bases from J, the junction kept 4 bases outside the gene matches. In germline, CDR1 is MNHEY, CDR2 SVGAGI. The CDR3 spells CASSYSGTSGGYEQYF. CDR3 sequence (DNA): TGTGCCAGCAGTTACTCCGGAACTAGCGGGGGGTACGAGCAGTACTTC.

The chain is built from TRBV27 and TRBJ1-3; D unclear. This CDR3 comprises 13 residues. From germline, CDR1 is MNHEY and CDR2 SMNVEV (reference sequence). V lost 6 bases, J lost 3 bases, and 9 bases lay in between. CDR3 bases: TGTGCCAGCAGCCCTCCGGGTGGAAACACCATATATTTT. Amino acid sequence: CASSPPGGNTIYF.

In its sample, this clone was seen once. This chain connects TRBV4-1 to TRBJ2-2, with 14 bases aligning to TRBD2. Germline V gene sequence: CDR1 MGHRA, CDR2 YSYEKL. The CDR3 runs to 19 residues. Trimming at V came to 0 bases and at J to 1 base, leaving 4 bases not matched to a gene. The CDR3 DNA reads TGCGCCAGCAGCCAAGAGGGACTAGCGGGAGTGTGGAACACCGGGGAGCTGTTTTTT. Protein product: CASSQEGLAGVWNTGELFF.

CDR3 in amino acids: CASSPGPAGEQYF. In nucleotides, the CDR3 is TGTGCCAGCAGCCCGGGCCCGGCGGGGGAGCAGTACTTC. The chain combines TRBV5-5 with TRBJ2-7; D possibly corresponds to TRBD2 (6 bases). Trimming removed 4 bases at V and 7 bases at J, with 15 bases between. The CDR3 consists of 13 residues. CDR1 is SGHKS, CDR2 YYEKEE, per germline (reference sequence).

The rearrangement uses TRBV10-1 and TRBJ2-1, with a possible D match to TRBD1 (6 bases). Germline-derived CDR1 and CDR2 are WNHNN and SYGVQD (reference sequence). V was clipped by 3 bases and J by 5 bases, with 14 bases between them. This CDR3 comprises 15 residues. The CDR3 DNA sequence: TGCGCCAGCAGTGACCGGCAGGGGAAAGACAATGAGCAGTTCTTC. It translates to CASSDRQGKDNEQFF.

Note on this clone: Other DNA sequences from this sample encode an identical CDR3 as well. This sequence joins TRBV6-5 and TRBJ1-5; D is unresolved. Trimming pared 6 bases from V and 0 bases from J, leaving 9 bases between. CDR3 length: 14 residues. From germline, CDR1 is MNHEY and CDR2 SVGAGI. CDR3 residues: CASSLTHSNQPQHF. The CDR3 nucleotides read TGTGCCAGCAGCTTGACACATAGCAATCAGCCCCAGCATTTT.

The chain recombines TRBV7-9 with TRBJ2-1, with D possibly matching TRBD2 (6 bases). The V end was cut by 4 bases, the J end by 9 bases, with 16 bases between. Per the germline V gene, CDR1 is SEHNR and CDR2 is FQNEAQ (reference sequence). CDR3 length: 14 residues. The CDR3 DNA reads as TGTGCCAGCAGCTCACTGACTAGAATGACTGAGCAGTTCTTC. Its translation: CASSSLTRMTEQFF.

This clone was found a few times. This rearrangement joins TRBV5-1 to TRBJ1-1; tentative D call: TRBD1 (6 bases). Germline CDR1 SGHRS, CDR2 YFSETQ. Trimming removed 5 bases at V and 1 base at J, with 12 bases between. There are 14 residues in the CDR3. In DNA form, the CDR3 reads TGCGCCAGCAGATCCGGGACACCGAACACTGAAGCTTTCTTT. Protein sequence: CASRSGTPNTEAFF.

The V and J genes are TRBV6-5 and TRBJ1-5, with 8 bases identical to TRBD1. With 5 bases clipped from V and 5 bases from J, the junction kept 5 bases outside the gene matches. This CDR3 contains 14 residues. Germline CDR1 reads MNHEY; CDR2 reads SVGAGI. The CDR3 DNA is TGTGCCAGCAGTCGGACAGGGAGAGATCAGCCCCAGCATTTT. Translating gives CASSRTGRDQPQHF.

This clone appeared a single time. The genes are TRBV4-1 and TRBJ2-3, with TRBD2 matching 9 bases. This CDR3 comprises 16 residues. The V and J ends lost 1 base and 3 bases, in that order; junction bases with no gene match: 5. CDR1 is MGHRA, CDR2 YSYEKL, per germline. CDR3 protein: CASSQVKLAGTDTQYF. The CDR3, as DNA: TGCGCCAGCAGCCAAGTTAAGCTAGCGGGAACAGATACGCAGTATTTT.

The chain is built from TRBV19 and TRBJ1-2; TRBD1 matches at 7 bases. CDR3 length: 14 amino acids. Per germline, CDR1 LNHDA and CDR2 SQIVND (reference sequence). J lost 7 bases, V lost 5 bases, and 10 bases had no gene match. CDR3 protein: CASSPGQILTGYTF. As DNA, the CDR3 is TGTGCCAGTAGTCCGGGACAGATCCTCACTGGCTACACCTTC.

This sequence joins TRBV19 and TRBJ1-2; D gene ambiguous. Germline V gives CDR1 LNHDA, CDR2 SQIVND (reference sequence). The germline V and J ends were trimmed by 6 bases and 6 bases, with 14 bases remaining between them. There are 13 residues in the CDR3. The CDR3 DNA sequence: TGTGCCAGTAGGCGACCCGGTCAGGATGGCTACACCTTC. Its translation: CASRRPGQDGYTF.

This clone appeared once. The chain joins TRBV10-3 to TRBJ2-7, with 9 bases lining up with TRBD2. The ends lost 5 bases at V and 0 bases at J; junction bases unmatched: 5. The germline V gene encodes CDR1 ENHRY and CDR2 SYGVKD. The CDR3 length is 15 residues. The CDR3 DNA reads TGTGCCATCAGTTTCCTAGCGGGAACCTCCTACGAGCAGTACTTC. It codes for CAISFLAGTSYEQYF.

The sample holds a few counts of this clone. The DNA of the CDR3 is TGTGCCTGGAGTCCGCCGGATTCACCCCTCCACTTT. Amino acids: CAWSPPDSPLHF. The chain is built from TRBV30 and TRBJ1-6, with D unclear. The CDR3 has 12 amino acids. V shed 2 bases and J shed 8 bases, with 7 bases lying between them. The germline V gene has CDR1 GTSNPN and CDR2 SVGIG (reference sequence).

The V gene is TRBV5-1, the J gene TRBJ1-4; 8 bases are a match to TRBD1. V shed 4 bases and J 8 bases; nucleotides not matched to a gene: 7. The CDR3 extends over 14 amino acids. Germline V gene sequence: CDR1 SGHRS, CDR2 YFSETQ. This chain's CDR3 is CASSGGQGQEKLFF. The CDR3 nucleotides read TGCGCCAGCAGCGGCGGACAGGGCCAGGAAAAACTGTTTTTT. The full variable domain, rest sourced from reference TRBV5-1 and TRBJ1-4, is KAGVTQTPRYLIKTRGQQVTLSCSPISGHRSVSWYQQTPGQGLQFLFEYFSETQRNKGNFPGRFSGRQFSNSRSEMNVSTLELGDSALYLCASSGGQGQEKLFFGSGTQLSVL.

The gene calls are TRBV29-1 and TRBJ2-1; 12 nucleotides line up with TRBD2. Trimming at V came to 4 bases and at J to 9 bases, leaving 10 bases not matched to a gene. The CDR3 is 15 residues long. Germline CDR1 and CDR2: SQVTM and ANQGSEA. The CDR3 reads CSVAVPSGRALEQFF. The CDR3, as DNA: TGCAGCGTTGCTGTCCCTAGCGGGAGGGCCCTTGAGCAGTTCTTC.

The V gene is TRBV29-1, the J gene TRBJ2-5; 11 bases are a match to TRBD2. Germline trimming cut 3 bases from V and 2 bases from J; bases unmatched to any gene: 11. Germline loops: CDR1 SQVTM, CDR2 ANQGSEA. The length of the CDR3 is 17 residues. The CDR3 here is CSVDADWLAGGQETQYF. The CDR3 bases are TGCAGCGTTGACGCAGACTGGCTAGCGGGAGGTCAAGAGACCCAGTACTTC. The variable domain in full, completed from reference TRBV29-1 and TRBJ2-5, reads SAVISQKPSRDICQRGTSLTIQCQVDSQVTMMFWYRQQPGQSLTLIATANQGSEATYESGFVIDKFPISRPNLTFSTLTVSNMSPEDSSIYLCSVDADWLAGGQETQYFGPGTRLLVL.

The chain carries TRBV3-1 (or the pseudogene TRBV3-2) and TRBJ2-1; 8 nucleotides agree with TRBD2. CDR3 length: 13 residues. Germline values: CDR1 LGHDT, CDR2 YNNKEL (reference sequence). Trimming cost V 5 bases and J 10 bases; bases outside gene matches: 7. CDR3 nucleotides: TGTGCCAGCAGCGTACCTCGGGGGGGGGAGCAGTTCTTC. This sequence encodes CASSVPRGGEQFF.

This sequence joins TRBV6-5 and TRBJ2-7, with D tentatively TRBD2 (5 bases). Germline V CDR1 and CDR2: MNHEY, SVGAGI. The CDR3 has 15 amino acids. Trimming stripped 4 bases from V and 5 bases from J, with 18 bases between. CDR3 in amino acids: CASSLGLGIVNEQYF. CDR3 sequence (DNA): TGTGCCAGCAGTTTAGGACTTGGAATTGTAAACGAGCAGTACTTC.

This clone was detected a few times. The chain employs TRBV6-5 and TRBJ1-4, with a tentative D call TRBD1 (5 bases). V shed 8 bases and J shed 0 bases, with 10 bases lying between them. CDR1 is MNHEY, CDR2 SVGAGI, per germline. The CDR3 consists of 14 residues. CDR3 residues: CASQTGATNEKLFF. The CDR3 nucleotides are TGTGCCAGCCAGACGGGGGCAACTAATGAAAAACTGTTTTTT.

The rearrangement links TRBV6-5 to TRBJ1-6; TRBD1 aligns across 10 bases. Germline loops: CDR1 MNHEY, CDR2 SVGAGI. The trim removed 11 bases at V and 11 bases at J, leaving 9 bases unmatched. This CDR3 contains 13 residues. The CDR3 sequence is CAASSGTGAPLHF. The CDR3 nucleotides are TGTGCCGCATCCTCCGGGACAGGGGCACCCCTCCACTTT.

This clone was recorded only once. The chain is built from TRBV7-9 and TRBJ1-2; D may be TRBD1 (5 bases). The V and J ends lost 5 bases and 5 bases respectively, with 9 bases between them. There are 12 residues in the CDR3. Germline V gene lookup returns CDR1 SEHNR and CDR2 FQNEAQ (reference sequence). CDR3 DNA sequence: TGTGCCAGCAGCATCGACAGATATGGCTACACCTTC. The encoded protein is CASSIDRYGYTF.

Only one count was recorded for this clone. This chain joins TRBV3-1 (or the pseudogene TRBV3-2) and TRBJ2-2, with D possibly TRBD1 on 6 matching bases. Trimming pared 0 bases from V and 6 bases from J, leaving 17 bases between. The CDR3 sequence is 17 residues long. Germline V gene sequence: CDR1 LGHDT, CDR2 YNNKEL (reference sequence). The CDR3 region has the DNA TGTGCCAGCAGCCAAGACAGGGGTAATAGGATGTCCGGGGAGCTGTTTTTT. As protein: CASSQDRGNRMSGELFF.